This record covers a single T cell receptor beta chain. 60 Vbeta and 13 Jbeta primers were used in PCR. Clones were read by immunoSEQ multiplex PCR, and TCRdb kept only the in-frame ones, dropping some. The sample lists some 130,000 clones; 75% to 85% were seen once. The data were obtained in a study of cytomegalovirus exposure and HLA in healthy donors. Trimming cost V 3 bases and J 13 bases, with 14 bases left between them. This CDR3 has 12 amino acids. Germline V gives CDR1 SGHDN, CDR2 FVKESK. The chain is built from TRBV14 and TRBJ2-3; TRBD1 might be the D (5 bases). This TCR was recovered from a man in his thirties or forties in good health and CMV-seronegative. Sequenced: PBMCs. In DNA form, the CDR3 reads TGTGCCAGCAGCCAGACAGTCAGCGCGGAGTATTTT. It is translated as CASSQTVSAEYF.